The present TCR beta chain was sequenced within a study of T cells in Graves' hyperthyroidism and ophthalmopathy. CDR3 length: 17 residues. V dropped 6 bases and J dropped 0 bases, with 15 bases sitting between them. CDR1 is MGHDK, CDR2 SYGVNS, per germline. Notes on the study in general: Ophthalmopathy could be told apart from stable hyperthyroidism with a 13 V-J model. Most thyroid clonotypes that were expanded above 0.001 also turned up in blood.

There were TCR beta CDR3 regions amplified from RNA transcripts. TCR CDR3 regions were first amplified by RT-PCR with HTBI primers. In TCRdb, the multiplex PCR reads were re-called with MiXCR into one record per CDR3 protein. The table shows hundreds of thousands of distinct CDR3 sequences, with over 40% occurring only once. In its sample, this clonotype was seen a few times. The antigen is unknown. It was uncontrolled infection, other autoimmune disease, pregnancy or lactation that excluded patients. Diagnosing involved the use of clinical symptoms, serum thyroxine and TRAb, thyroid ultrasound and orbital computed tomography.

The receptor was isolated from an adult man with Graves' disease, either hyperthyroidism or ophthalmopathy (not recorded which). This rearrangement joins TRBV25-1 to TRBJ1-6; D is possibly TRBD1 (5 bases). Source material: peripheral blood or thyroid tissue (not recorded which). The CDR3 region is CASSFEGGDSYNSPLHF. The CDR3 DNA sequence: TGTGCCAGCAGCTTTGAGGGAGGGGACTCCTATAATTCACCCCTCCACTTT.